This TCR beta chain comes out of a study of blood T cell repertoires in COVID-19. Study details: The samples span acute and convalescent COVID-19 from the United States, Italy and Spain. From T cells, B-cell-depleted T cells, or PBMCs came the material, which was cDNA or gDNA.

This CDR3 has 13 residues. V lost 8 bases, J lost 1 base, and 3 bases stayed unmatched. Germline V lookup: CDR1 SGHTA, CDR2 FQGTGA. The authors' processing: Nucleated cell counts were estimated from reference gene primer amplification. Sequenced by immunoSEQ multiplex PCR; TCRdb stores in-frame clones only, minus some. V, J and clone size reflect that table, while D and trimming were determined from the DNA. The sample includes about 210,000 clones, around nine tenths seen only once; the top ten take roughly 1.5%. This chain uses TRBV7-3 with TRBJ2-3; TRBD1 aligns across 7 bases. The sample comprised peripheral blood. The receptor was isolated from a man aged 18 to 29 with active or convalescent COVID-19. The CDR3 nucleotides are TGTGCCAGCGGTACAGGGGGCACAGATACGCAGTATTTT. This codes for CASGTGGTDTQYF.